The 17 T cell receptor beta chains below all came from one sample that was sequenced in a study of T cells in pancreatic ductal adenocarcinoma. The table came from immunoSEQ multiplex PCR; TCRdb's copy has only in-frame clones and leaves some out. The data hold 97,000 or so clones, with roughly 96% observed a single time. The selected patients with pancreatic ductal adenocarcinoma had surgery but no neoadjuvant therapy. Sequences were obtained from PBMCs. Receptors originate from a human donor with pancreatic ductal adenocarcinoma.

CDR3 residues: CASSTRETEAFF. The CDR3, as DNA: TGTGCCAGCTCCACCCGGGAGACTGAAGCTTTCTTT. The rearrangement links TRBV18 to TRBJ1-1; D is unresolved. This CDR3 comprises 12 residues. Between the trimmed V and J ends, which lost 6 bases and 5 bases, there was a span of 10 bases. Germline CDR1 reads KGHSH; CDR2 reads LQKENI.

This sequence joins TRBV25-1 and TRBJ2-3; D remains unclear. In germline, CDR1 is MGHDK, CDR2 SYGVNS. Trimming pared 5 bases from V and 2 bases from J, leaving 14 bases between. The CDR3 runs 15 residues. This chain's CDR3 is CASSSLESNTDTQYF. Here the CDR3 DNA reads TGTGCCAGCAGTAGTCTCGAGAGTAACACAGATACGCAGTATTTT.

The chain joins TRBV7-6 to TRBJ2-2; 16 bases map to TRBD2. This CDR3 spans 19 amino acids. Germline V gene lookup returns CDR1 SGHVS and CDR2 FNYEAQ. After removal of 5 bases from V and 7 bases from J, the junction contained 13 bases not matched to a gene. The CDR3 here is CASSPNPGLAGGPGGELFF. CDR3 sequence (DNA): TGTGCCAGCAGCCCAAACCCGGGACTAGCGGGAGGGCCGGGCGGGGAGCTGTTTTTT. The full variable domain, rest sourced from reference TRBV7-6 and TRBJ2-2, is GAGVSQSPRYKVTKRGQDVALRCDPISGHVSLYWYRQALGQGPEFLTYFNYEAQQDKSGLPNDRFSAERPEGSISTLTIQRTEQRDSAMYRCASSPNPGLAGGPGGELFFGEGSRLTVL.

The chain recombines TRBV7-3 with TRBJ2-7; 9 bases fit TRBD1. CDR1 and CDR2 from the germline V gene are SGHTA and FQGTGA. The CDR3 runs to 14 residues. Germline trimming cut 3 bases from V and 5 bases from J; bases unmatched to any gene: 5. In DNA form, the CDR3 reads TGTGCCAGCAGCTTTGGGACAGGGAATGACGAGCAGTACTTC. This translates into CASSFGTGNDEQYF.

The rearrangement uses TRBV5-1 and TRBJ1-2; D not certain. The CDR3 covers 13 residues. CDR1 SGHRS and CDR2 YFSETQ come from the germline V gene. V was trimmed by 0 bases and J by 8 bases, leaving 11 bases between them. CDR3 in amino acids: CASSLALPGGYTF. For the CDR3, the DNA is TGCGCCAGCAGCTTGGCCCTCCCGGGGGGCTACACCTTC.

V gene TRBV5-1 combines with J gene TRBJ2-7, with 11 bases lining up with TRBD1. With V trimmed by 4 bases and J by 2 bases, 2 bases remained unmatched. The CDR3 spans 14 residues. The germline CDR1 and CDR2 sequences are SGHRS and YFSETQ. The CDR3 reads CASSTGQGAYEQYF. The CDR3 DNA reads as TGCGCCAGCAGCACGGGACAGGGGGCCTACGAGCAGTACTTC.

The rearrangement links TRBV7-9 to TRBJ2-3; 7 bases map to TRBD1. Germline loops: CDR1 SEHNR, CDR2 FQNEAQ (reference sequence). V lost 3 bases, J lost 2 bases, and 2 bases stayed unmatched. There are 14 residues in the CDR3. CDR3 protein: CASSLGQNTDTQYF. The CDR3 DNA follows: TGTGCCAGCAGCTTGGGACAGAACACAGATACGCAGTATTTT. The full variable domain, in which reference TRBV7-9 and TRBJ2-3 provide the parts outside the CDR3, is DTGVSQNPRHKITKRGQNVTFRCDPISEHNRLYWYRQTLGQGPEFLTYFQNEAQLEKSRLLSDRFSAERPKGSFSTLEIQRTEQGDSAMYLCASSLGQNTDTQYFGPGTRLTVL.

The rearrangement links TRBV2 to TRBJ2-5; weak D call: TRBD1 (5 bases). The V gene's germline CDR1 is SNHLY and CDR2 FYNNEI. The CDR3 extends over 15 amino acids. The V gene lost 8 bases and the J gene lost 6 bases, with 22 bases spanning the gap. DNA of the CDR3: TGTGCCAGCGGACAAACGGAAGGGGATGTGAAGACCCAGTACTTC. Translated, it gives CASGQTEGDVKTQYF. The full variable domain, its missing parts supplied by reference TRBV2 and TRBJ2-5, is EPEVTQTPSHQVTQMGQEVILRCVPISNHLYFYWYRQILGQKVEFLVSFYNNEISEKSEIFDDQFSVERPDGSNFTLKIRSTKLEDSAMYFCASGQTEGDVKTQYFGPGTRLLVL.

The V gene is TRBV11-2, the J gene TRBJ2-7; D gene unclear. Germline V CDR1 and CDR2: SGHAT, FQNNGV. This CDR3 region has 12 residues. The V gene lost 6 bases and the J gene lost 6 bases, with 12 bases spanning the gap. The CDR3 here is CASSVWAREQYF. The DNA for the CDR3 is TGTGCCAGCAGTGTCTGGGCTCGCGAGCAGTACTTC.

The chain combines TRBV18 with TRBJ1-1; 10 bases line up with TRBD1. This CDR3 is built from 18 residues. The V segment lost 5 bases and the J segment 0 bases; nucleotides outside the gene matches: 12. Germline CDR1 KGHSH, CDR2 LQKENI. The CDR3 region is CASSSAGGTGDLNTEAFF. The CDR3 bases are TGTGCCAGCTCATCCGCCGGCGGGACAGGGGACCTGAACACTGAAGCTTTCTTT.

The rearrangement uses TRBV10-2 and TRBJ2-1, with a weak D call TRBD1 (6 bases). V was cut by 10 bases and J by 10 bases, with 17 bases left in between. CDR3 length equals 12 residues. Germline assignment: CDR1 WSHSY and CDR2 SAAADI. In nucleotides, the CDR3 is TGCGCCACTCTACTACAGGGATCGGAGCAGTTCTTC. This encodes CATLLQGSEQFF.

The chain couples TRBV11-2 to TRBJ2-2; TRBD1 is a possible D gene (6 bases). Per the germline V gene, CDR1 is SGHAT and CDR2 is FQNNGV. The V gene lost 3 bases and the J gene lost 5 bases, with 10 bases spanning the gap. This CDR3 has 14 amino acids. DNA of the CDR3: TGTGCCAGCAGCTTCGACAGGTTGACCGGGGAGCTGTTTTTT. This sequence encodes CASSFDRLTGELFF.

The chain uses TRBV5-8 and TRBJ2-7; perhaps TRBD2 as D (6 bases). Germline CDR1 SGHTS, CDR2 YDEGEE. This CDR3 has 16 amino acids. Trimming removed 3 bases from V and 6 bases from J, with 22 bases in between. This CDR3 reads CASSSGLLPLRGEQYF. The CDR3 nucleotides read TGTGCCAGCAGCTCCGGACTATTACCCCTGAGGGGCGAGCAGTACTTC. The full variable domain, in which reference TRBV5-8 and TRBJ2-7 provide the parts outside the CDR3, is EAGVTQSPTHLIKTRGQQATLRCSPISGHTSVYWYQQALGLGLQFLLWYDEGEERNRGNFPPRFSGRQFPNYSSELNVNALELEDSALYLCASSSGLLPLRGEQYFGPGTRLTVT.

The chain links TRBV5-1 to TRBJ2-2; D is unclear. V lost 0 bases to trimming and J lost 3 bases, with 6 bases between them. The CDR3 totals 14 residues. Germline V CDR1 and CDR2: SGHRS, YFSETQ. CDR3 region: CASSLGQYTGELFF. The CDR3 DNA reads TGCGCCAGCAGCTTGGGTCAGTACACCGGGGAGCTGTTTTTT.

The rearrangement joins TRBV9 to TRBJ2-1, with TRBD1 as a possible D gene (7 bases). From germline, CDR1 is SGDLS and CDR2 YYNGEE. V was cut by 4 bases and J by 5 bases, with 16 bases left in between. The CDR3 has 15 amino acids. CDR3 in amino acids: CASSPGGHVDNEQFF. The CDR3 bases are TGTGCCAGCAGCCCAGGGGGGCATGTGGACAATGAGCAGTTCTTC.

A single count supports this clone. The gene calls are TRBV7-9 and TRBJ2-3; D is possibly TRBD1 (5 bases). V was pared by 8 bases and J by 5 bases, with 11 bases between. The CDR3 loop spans 12 amino acids. Germline V gene lookup returns CDR1 SEHNR and CDR2 FQNEAQ (reference sequence). CDR3 bases: TGTGCCAGCGGCCAGGGTCAAGATACGCAGTATTTT. This codes for CASGQGQDTQYF.

The CDR3 DNA follows: TGTGCCAGCAGTCCCCTCTCCTACGAGCAGTACTTC. Protein product: CASSPLSYEQYF. The J gene is TRBJ2-7, the V gene TRBV28; no definite D call. The CDR3 is 12 residues long. Germline lookup yields CDR1 MDHEN and CDR2 SYDVKM. Trimming left V 5 bases short and J 0 bases short, with 5 bases between.